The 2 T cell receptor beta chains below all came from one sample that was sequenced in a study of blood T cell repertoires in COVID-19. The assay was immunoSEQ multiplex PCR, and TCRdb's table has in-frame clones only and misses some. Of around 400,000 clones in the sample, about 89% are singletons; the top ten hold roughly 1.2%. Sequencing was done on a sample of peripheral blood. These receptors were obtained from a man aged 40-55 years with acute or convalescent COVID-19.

The CDR3 sequence is CASSKGSGDRGGTGELFF. The CDR3, as DNA: TGTGCCAGCAGCAAAGGGAGTGGGGACAGGGGAGGCACCGGGGAGCTGTTTTTT. The J gene is TRBJ2-2, the V gene TRBV28, with TRBD1 matching 10 bases. Germline V gene sequence: CDR1 MDHEN, CDR2 SYDVKM. The length of the CDR3 is 18 residues. Unmatched junction bases numbered 14, after V lost 6 bases and J lost 4 bases.

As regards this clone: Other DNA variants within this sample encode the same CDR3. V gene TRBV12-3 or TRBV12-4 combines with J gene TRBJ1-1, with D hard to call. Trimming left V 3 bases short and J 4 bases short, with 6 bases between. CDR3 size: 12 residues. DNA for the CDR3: TGTGCCAGCAGTTTCCCAGGCACTGAAGCTTTCTTT. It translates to CASSFPGTEAFF.